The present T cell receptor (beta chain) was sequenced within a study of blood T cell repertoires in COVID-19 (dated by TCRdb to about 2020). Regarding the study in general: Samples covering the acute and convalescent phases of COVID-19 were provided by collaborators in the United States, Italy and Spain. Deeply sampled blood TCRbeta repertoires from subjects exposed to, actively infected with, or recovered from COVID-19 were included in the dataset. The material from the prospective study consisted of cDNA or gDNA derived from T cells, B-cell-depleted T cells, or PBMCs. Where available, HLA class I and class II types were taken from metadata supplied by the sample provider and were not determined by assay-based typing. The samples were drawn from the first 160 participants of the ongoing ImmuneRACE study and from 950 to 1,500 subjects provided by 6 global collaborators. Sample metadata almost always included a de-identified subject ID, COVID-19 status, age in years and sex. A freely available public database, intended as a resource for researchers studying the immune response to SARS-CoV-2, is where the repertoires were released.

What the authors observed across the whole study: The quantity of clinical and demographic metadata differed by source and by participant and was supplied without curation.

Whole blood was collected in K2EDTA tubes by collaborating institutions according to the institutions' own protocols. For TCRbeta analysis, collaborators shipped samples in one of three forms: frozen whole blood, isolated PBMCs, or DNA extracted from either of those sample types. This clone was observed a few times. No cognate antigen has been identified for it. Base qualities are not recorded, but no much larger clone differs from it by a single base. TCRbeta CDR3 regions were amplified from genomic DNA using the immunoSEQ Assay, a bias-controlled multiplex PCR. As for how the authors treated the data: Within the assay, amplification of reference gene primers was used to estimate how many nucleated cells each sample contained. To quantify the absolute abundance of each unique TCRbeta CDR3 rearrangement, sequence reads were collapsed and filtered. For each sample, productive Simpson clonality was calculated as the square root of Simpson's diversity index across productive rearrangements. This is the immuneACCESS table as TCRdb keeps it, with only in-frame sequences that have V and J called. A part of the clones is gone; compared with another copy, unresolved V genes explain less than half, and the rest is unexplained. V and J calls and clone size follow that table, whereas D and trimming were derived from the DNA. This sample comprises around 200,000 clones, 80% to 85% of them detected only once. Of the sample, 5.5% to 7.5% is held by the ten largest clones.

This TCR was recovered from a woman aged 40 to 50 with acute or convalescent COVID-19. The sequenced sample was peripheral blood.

The CDR3: CASSRSLGTGRSEAFF. The DNA reads TGCGCCAGCAGCCGTTCCCTTGGGACAGGGAGGTCTGAAGCTTTCTTT. The chain employs TRBV5-1 and TRBJ1-1; the central 9 bases match TRBD1. The junction shows trimming of 4 bases on V and 6 bases on J, and the gene matches do not reach 13 bases of it. CDR1 and CDR2 are read off the germline V gene as SGHRS and YFSETQ. The CDR3 covers 16 residues, taking in both the cysteine and the phenylalanine. Of all the DNA, just the CDR3 is kept, 48 bases in frame from base 1.